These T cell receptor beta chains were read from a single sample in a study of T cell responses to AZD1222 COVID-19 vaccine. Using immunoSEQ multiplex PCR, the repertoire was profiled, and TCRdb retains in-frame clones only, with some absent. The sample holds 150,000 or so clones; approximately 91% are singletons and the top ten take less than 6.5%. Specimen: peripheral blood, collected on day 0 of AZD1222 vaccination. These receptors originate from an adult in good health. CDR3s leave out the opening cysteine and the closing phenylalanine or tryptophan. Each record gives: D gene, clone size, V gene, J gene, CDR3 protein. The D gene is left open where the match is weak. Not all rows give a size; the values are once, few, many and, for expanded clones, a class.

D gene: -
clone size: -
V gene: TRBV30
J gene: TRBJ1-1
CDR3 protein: AWNRPRSEAF

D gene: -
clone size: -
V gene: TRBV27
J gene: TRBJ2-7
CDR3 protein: ASRGGHRSYEQY

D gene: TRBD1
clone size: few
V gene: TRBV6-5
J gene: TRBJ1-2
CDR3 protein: ASSKGAGGGYT

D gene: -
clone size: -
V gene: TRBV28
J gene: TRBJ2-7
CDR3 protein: ASSLGQTYEQY

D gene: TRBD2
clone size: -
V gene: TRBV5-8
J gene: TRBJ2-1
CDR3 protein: ASSLTSGRVNEQF

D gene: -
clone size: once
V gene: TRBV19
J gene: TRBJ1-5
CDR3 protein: ASSIEGTGNQPQH

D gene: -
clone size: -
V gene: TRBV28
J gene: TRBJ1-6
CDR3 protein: ASSSGQKSSYNSPLH

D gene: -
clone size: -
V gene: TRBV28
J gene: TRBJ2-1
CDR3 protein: ASSLYSGLNEQF

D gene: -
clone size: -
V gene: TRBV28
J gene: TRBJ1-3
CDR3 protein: ASSYETSSGNTIY

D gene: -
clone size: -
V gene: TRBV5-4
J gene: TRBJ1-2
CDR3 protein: ASSIDPAGDGYT

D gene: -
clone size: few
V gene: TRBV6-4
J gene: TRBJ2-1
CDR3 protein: ASSDAGSSSYNEQF

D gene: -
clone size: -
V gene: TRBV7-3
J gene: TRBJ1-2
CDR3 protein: ASSLTGPANYGYT

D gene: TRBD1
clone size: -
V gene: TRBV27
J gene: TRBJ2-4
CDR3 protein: ASSLNPQTGGGNIQY

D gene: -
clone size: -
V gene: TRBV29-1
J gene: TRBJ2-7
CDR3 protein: SALYHEQY

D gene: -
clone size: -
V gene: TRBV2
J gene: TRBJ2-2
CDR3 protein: ASARGYGELF

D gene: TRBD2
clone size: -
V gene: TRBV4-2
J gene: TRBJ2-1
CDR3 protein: ASSQDLGLGVSNEQF

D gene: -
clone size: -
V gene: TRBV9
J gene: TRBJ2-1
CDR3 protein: ASSSRLVHNEQF

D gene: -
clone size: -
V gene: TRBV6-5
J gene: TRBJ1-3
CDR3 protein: ASSSVSGNTIY

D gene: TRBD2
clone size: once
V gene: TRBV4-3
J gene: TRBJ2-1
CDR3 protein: ASSPISSGGPNEQF

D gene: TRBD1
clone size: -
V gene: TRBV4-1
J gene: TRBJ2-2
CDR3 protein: ASSQEGLQGSGELF

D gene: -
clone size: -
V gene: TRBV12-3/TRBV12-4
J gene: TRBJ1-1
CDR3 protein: ASAQTEAF

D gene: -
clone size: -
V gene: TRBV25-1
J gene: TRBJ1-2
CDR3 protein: ASSGTKRSYGYT

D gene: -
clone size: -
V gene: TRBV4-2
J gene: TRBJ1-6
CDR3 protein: ASSQDIGPRDSPLH

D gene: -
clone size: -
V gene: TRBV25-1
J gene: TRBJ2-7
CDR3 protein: ATRTIYEQY

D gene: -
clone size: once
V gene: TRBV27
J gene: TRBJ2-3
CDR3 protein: ASSGPGRSDTQY

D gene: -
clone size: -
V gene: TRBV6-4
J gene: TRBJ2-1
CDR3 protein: ASSVTGQLNEQF

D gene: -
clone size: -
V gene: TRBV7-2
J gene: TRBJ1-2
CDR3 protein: ASSPEGGATGGYT

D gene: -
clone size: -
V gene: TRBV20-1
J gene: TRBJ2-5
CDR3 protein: SASGLALHQETQY

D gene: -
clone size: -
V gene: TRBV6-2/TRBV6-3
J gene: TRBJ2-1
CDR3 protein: ASSYYGGGSEQF

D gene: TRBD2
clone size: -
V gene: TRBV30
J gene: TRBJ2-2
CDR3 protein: AWITPGLDNTGELF

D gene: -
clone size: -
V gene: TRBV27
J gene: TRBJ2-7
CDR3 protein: ASGGYGQGNEQY

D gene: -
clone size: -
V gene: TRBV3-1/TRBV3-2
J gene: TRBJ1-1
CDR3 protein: ASSQFSEEAF

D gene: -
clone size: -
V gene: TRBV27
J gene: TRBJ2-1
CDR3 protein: ASSLRGGTYNEQF

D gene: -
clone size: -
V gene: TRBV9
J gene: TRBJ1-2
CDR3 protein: ASSRPPVNYGYT

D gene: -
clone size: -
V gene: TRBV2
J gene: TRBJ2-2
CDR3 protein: ASSLGPGTGELF

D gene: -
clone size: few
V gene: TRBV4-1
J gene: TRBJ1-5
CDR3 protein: ASSQEPTRAEQPQH

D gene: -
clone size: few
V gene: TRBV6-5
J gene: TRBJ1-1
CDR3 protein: ASRQGRTEAF

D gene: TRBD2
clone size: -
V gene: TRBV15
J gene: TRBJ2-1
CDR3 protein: ATLLAGNNEQF

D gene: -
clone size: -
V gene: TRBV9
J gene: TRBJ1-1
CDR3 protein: ASSVQHWNTEAF

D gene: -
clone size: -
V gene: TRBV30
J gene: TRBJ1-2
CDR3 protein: AWSRGLYGYT

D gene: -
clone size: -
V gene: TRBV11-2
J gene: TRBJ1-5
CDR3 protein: ASSLGARDHQPQH

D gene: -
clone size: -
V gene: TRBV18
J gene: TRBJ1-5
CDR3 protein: ASSRSGLDNQPQH